This T cell receptor beta chain is drawn from a study of blood T cell repertoires in COVID-19 (dated by TCRdb to about 2020). Turning to the overall study: Samples from collaborators originated in the United States, Italy and Spain and spanned both the acute and convalescent phases of COVID-19. The dataset comprised deeply sampled blood TCRbeta repertoires from subjects exposed to, actively infected with, or recovered from COVID-19. The samples were drawn from the first 160 participants of the ongoing ImmuneRACE study and from over 950 subjects provided by 6 global collaborators. The repertoires were released in a freely available public database intended as a resource for research on the immune response to SARS-CoV-2. The sample metadata nearly always contained a de-identified subject ID, COVID-19 status, age in years and sex. Where available, HLA class I and class II types were taken from metadata supplied by the sample provider and were not determined by assay-based typing. The material from the prospective study consisted of cDNA or gDNA derived from T cells, B-cell-depleted T cells, or PBMCs. Points the paper makes about the study in general: Clinical and demographic metadata were provided uncurated, with the amount varying by source and participant.

Note on this clone: Its specific antigen is unknown. Per-base quality was not reported, and no clone a single base away is much larger than it.

In Seattle, one collaborating source enrolled patients while the infection was active and tracked those patients longitudinally over the course of disease. Whole blood was collected in K2EDTA tubes by collaborating institutions according to the institutions' own protocols. For TCRbeta analysis, collaborators shipped samples as frozen whole blood, isolated PBMCs, or DNA extracted from either of those sample types. TCRbeta CDR3 regions were amplified from genomic DNA using the immunoSEQ Assay, a bias-controlled multiplex PCR. Per the original workflow: Nucleated cell counts per sample were estimated from amplification of reference gene primers within the assay. To quantify the absolute abundance of each unique TCRbeta CDR3 rearrangement, sequence reads were collapsed and filtered. For each sample, productive Simpson clonality was calculated by taking the square root of Simpson's diversity index across productive rearrangements. TCRdb holds this immuneACCESS table with in-frame rearrangements only. Some clones are missing; in checked studies, unresolved V genes explain under half, and the rest has no known cause. V and J calls and clone size are given by that table; D and trimming were obtained from the DNA. The sample table shows 200,000 to 250,000 clones, and around 86% are seen once. 7.5% to 9.5% of the sample is taken by the ten largest.

V drops 2 bases and J drops 8 bases, leaving 11 bases in between. The germline V gene encodes CDR1 SGDLS and CDR2 YYNGEE. Spanning cysteine to phenylalanine, the CDR3 consists of 13 amino acids. The kept DNA is CDR3 alone, 39 bases in frame from the first base. The specimen sequenced was peripheral blood. The clonotype was recovered from a woman of 80 years or more with COVID-19, enrolled during active disease. The chain uses TRBV9 and TRBJ2-1; 5 matching bases give a weak D call of TRBD2. The CDR3 protein: CASSVRTAHEQFF. The sequence in DNA is TGTGCCAGCAGCGTGAGGACTGCTCATGAGCAGTTCTTC.